A single sample gave rise to the 12 T cell receptor beta chains below, sequenced in a study of blood T cell repertoires in COVID-19. Repertoires were generated with immunoSEQ multiplex PCR, while TCRdb's copy carries only in-frame clones and drops some. This table holds fewer than 300,000 clones, 75% to 95% found once. The sequenced sample was PBMCs or T cells enriched from blood (not recorded which). The origin of the receptors is a woman in her twenties or thirties who had recovered from COVID-19.

V is TRBV4-1 and J is TRBJ2-1; 11 nucleotides align to TRBD2. In germline, CDR1 is MGHRA, CDR2 YSYEKL. The trim removed 8 bases at V and 3 bases at J, leaving 6 bases unmatched. The CDR3 is made up of 15 amino acids. The CDR3 spells CASRRLAGSYNEQFF. CDR3 in DNA: TGCGCCAGCCGAAGACTAGCGGGAAGCTACAATGAGCAGTTCTTC.

The rearrangement uses TRBV27 and TRBJ2-6; D perhaps matches TRBD2 (5 bases). Germline CDR1 reads MNHEY; CDR2 reads SMNVEV (reference sequence). The CDR3 contains 16 residues. V lost 2 bases and J lost 2, with 10 bases in between. The CDR3 loop is CASSLQFSAGANVLTF. The CDR3 DNA reads as TGTGCCAGCAGTTTACAATTTAGCGCTGGGGCCAACGTCCTGACTTTC.

The chain uses TRBV7-3 and TRBJ2-7; D is unclear. Between the trimmed V and J ends, which lost 5 bases and 2 bases, there was a span of 7 bases. In germline, CDR1 is SGHTA, CDR2 FQGTGA. CDR3 length equals 12 residues. This chain's CDR3 is CASSPAPYEQYF. The CDR3 DNA follows: TGTGCCAGCAGCCCAGCGCCCTACGAGCAGTACTTC.

The chain employs TRBV7-9 and TRBJ1-1; unclear D gene. CDR1 is SEHNR, CDR2 FQNEAQ, per germline (reference sequence). The CDR3 spans 12 residues. The germline V and J ends were trimmed by 4 bases and 4 bases, with 7 bases remaining between them. Here the CDR3 DNA reads TGTGCCAGCAGCTCGGGTGGCACTGAAGCTTTCTTT. Amino acid sequence: CASSSGGTEAFF.

This clone was counted a few times. The V and J genes are TRBV18 and TRBJ1-5; 7 bases fit TRBD1. Trimming removed 8 bases from V and 2 bases from J; junction bases left unmatched: 12. The germline gives CDR1 KGHSH, CDR2 LQKENI. The CDR3 totals 16 residues. The CDR3 reads CASATGIGLGNQPQHF. The CDR3 coding sequence is TGTGCCAGCGCGACAGGGATCGGTCTCGGCAATCAGCCCCAGCATTTT.

This sequence joins TRBV30 and TRBJ1-2; a weak D match, TRBD1 (5 bases). V dropped 4 bases and J dropped 8 bases, with 17 bases sitting between them. Germline V gene sequence: CDR1 GTSNPN, CDR2 SVGIG (reference sequence). This CDR3 contains 13 residues. The CDR3 nucleotides read TGTGCCTGGACCCCCCGGACAACGGCGGGCTACACCTTC. This encodes CAWTPRTTAGYTF.

The gene calls are TRBV14 and TRBJ2-7; D is possibly TRBD1 (6 bases). V was clipped by 1 base and J by 3 bases, with 13 bases between them. Germline V gene lookup returns CDR1 SGHDN and CDR2 FVKESK. The CDR3 runs to 15 residues. The CDR3 protein is CASSQASGVGYEQYF. CDR3 DNA: TGTGCCAGCAGCCAAGCGTCAGGGGTAGGCTACGAGCAGTACTTC.

The chain employs TRBV2 and TRBJ2-1; D gene ambiguous. V lost 2 bases and J 5 bases, leaving 13 bases between the germline ends. Germline V CDR1 and CDR2: SNHLY, FYNNEI. CDR3 length equals 15 residues. The DNA of the CDR3 is TGTGCCAGCAGTGAATTCGCGACTTCAAACAATGAGCAGTTCTTC. Translated: CASSEFATSNNEQFF.

This rearrangement joins TRBV10-3 to TRBJ2-3; tentatively, D is TRBD1 (5 bases). Deletions cut 2 bases from V and 4 bases from J, with 10 bases between. Germline V gene lookup returns CDR1 ENHRY and CDR2 SYGVKD. This CDR3 has 14 amino acids. This chain's CDR3 is CAISEVGQADTQYF. CDR3 sequence (DNA): TGTGCCATCAGTGAGGTGGGGCAGGCAGATACGCAGTATTTT.

The rearrangement links TRBV28 to TRBJ2-6; D is undetermined. Germline CDR1 MDHEN, CDR2 SYDVKM. The CDR3 has 12 amino acids. Deletions cut 9 bases from V and 2 bases from J, with 5 bases between. The DNA for the CDR3 is TGTGCCAGTGGAGCTGGGGCCAACGTCCTGACTTTC. It encodes CASGAGANVLTF.

The chain couples TRBV28 to TRBJ1-2; D uncertain. V was shortened by 6 bases and J by 4 bases, with 18 bases between the two germline ends. This CDR3 is built from 15 residues. CDR1 is MDHEN, CDR2 SYDVKM, per germline. CDR3 sequence (DNA): TGTGCCAGCAGAGACACCGTCACCATGGTCTATGGCTACACCTTC. It yields the protein CASRDTVTMVYGYTF.

The genes are TRBV30 and TRBJ2-1, with 7 bases that match TRBD2. Germline CDR1 GTSNPN, CDR2 SVGIG (reference sequence). V lost 0 bases and J lost 13; bases outside the gene matches: 6. The CDR3 runs to 12 residues. CDR3 sequence (DNA): TGTGCCTGGAGTGTAAACGGGAGGCCTCAGTTCTTC. This sequence encodes CAWSVNGRPQFF.